What follows are 18 T cell receptor beta chains derived from one specimen sequenced in a study of cytomegalovirus exposure and HLA in healthy donors. The PCR ran on 60 Vbeta and 13 Jbeta primers. Some clones are missing from TCRdb's copy, which holds only in-frame ones; the method was immunoSEQ multiplex PCR. The data hold 120,000 or so clones, with about four fifths observed a single time. Source material: PBMCs. The origin of the receptors is a man in his late teens or twenties in good health and CMV-seronegative.

This chain uses TRBV6-6 with TRBJ1-1; D is unclear. The V gene's germline CDR1 is MNHNY and CDR2 SVGAGI (reference sequence). The V and J ends lost 6 bases and 4 bases respectively, with 12 bases between them. The CDR3 is 13 amino acids. For the CDR3, the DNA is TGTGCCAGCAGCCCAAGGGAGGGCACTGAAGCTTTCTTT. It yields the protein CASSPREGTEAFF.

The V gene is TRBV7-2, the J gene TRBJ2-5, with 9 bases identical to TRBD1. This CDR3 is 16 amino acids long. Germline assignment: CDR1 SGHTA and CDR2 FQGNSA. J lost 7 bases, V lost 4 bases, and 13 bases had no gene match. The DNA for the CDR3 is TGTGCCAGCAGCTCTCCGGGACAGGGTGACTTCGGGACCCAGTACTTC. It specifies CASSSPGQGDFGTQYF.

The chain is built from TRBV5-1 and TRBJ1-1, with D perhaps TRBD1 (6 bases). The CDR3 is 14 residues long. The germline V gene has CDR1 SGHRS and CDR2 YFSETQ. V shed 1 base and J shed 6 bases, with 13 bases lying between them. The CDR3 DNA is TGCGCCAGCAGCTTGTCTCAGGGGTTGGCTGAAGCTTTCTTT. Translating it yields CASSLSQGLAEAFF.

The rearrangement links TRBV5-1 to TRBJ2-1, with 11 bases aligning to TRBD1. The length of the CDR3 is 20 residues. The germline CDR1 and CDR2 sequences are SGHRS and YFSETQ. Germline trimming cut 1 base from V and 0 bases from J; bases unmatched to any gene: 12. The CDR3 sequence: CASSLYRTGGIGGSYNEQFF. The DNA of the CDR3 is TGCGCCAGCAGCTTGTACCGGACAGGGGGCATCGGGGGCTCCTACAATGAGCAGTTCTTC.

This clone came up a few times. The V and J genes are TRBV25-1 and TRBJ2-2, with 7 bases aligning to TRBD1. Germline CDR1 is MGHDK and CDR2 is SYGVNS. Germline trimming cut 4 bases from V and 3 bases from J; bases unmatched to any gene: 2. The CDR3 totals 14 residues. CDR3: CASSGQGDTGELFF. CDR3 nucleotides: TGTGCCAGCAGTGGTCAGGGGGACACCGGGGAGCTGTTTTTT.

The chain uses TRBV7-6 and TRBJ2-7; D is unresolved. V lost 1 base to trimming and J lost 5 bases, with 12 bases between them. This CDR3 has 14 amino acids. The germline V gene has CDR1 SGHVS and CDR2 FNYEAQ. CDR3 region: CASSLVPGSNEQYF. CDR3 in DNA: TGTGCCAGCAGCTTAGTTCCGGGTTCGAACGAGCAGTACTTC.

This clone was observed once. The chain uses TRBV7-9 and TRBJ1-4, with 8 bases that match TRBD1. The trim removed 3 bases at V and 7 bases at J, leaving 7 bases unmatched. The CDR3 is 15 residues long. Germline V gene sequence: CDR1 SEHNR, CDR2 FQNEAQ (reference sequence). The DNA of the CDR3 is TGTGCCAGCAGCTTCGGTCCCACAGGGGGTGAAAAACTGTTTTTT. Protein: CASSFGPTGGEKLFF.

V usage is TRBV11-2 and J usage is TRBJ1-6; D is unclear. The CDR3 consists of 18 residues. The V gene lost 0 bases and the J gene lost 4 bases, with 16 bases spanning the gap. In germline, CDR1 is SGHAT, CDR2 FQNNGV. The CDR3 region is CASSLDIRDAGYNSPLHF. The CDR3 coding sequence is TGTGCCAGCAGCTTAGATATCCGGGATGCAGGATATAATTCACCCCTCCACTTT.

The chain links TRBV11-2 to TRBJ1-1; 7 bases are a match to TRBD1. V lost 2 bases, J lost 2 bases, and 5 bases stayed unmatched. Germline CDR1 and CDR2: SGHAT and FQNNGV. The CDR3 spans 15 residues. The CDR3 DNA reads as TGTGCCAGCAGCTTAACTGGGACAGTAAACACTGAAGCTTTCTTT. Translated: CASSLTGTVNTEAFF.

This clone was found once. The J gene is TRBJ1-4, the V gene TRBV5-1; no definite D call. V was cut by 2 bases and J by 7 bases, with 12 bases left in between. Germline lookup yields CDR1 SGHRS and CDR2 YFSETQ. The CDR3 sequence is 14 residues long. CDR3 bases: TGCGCCAGCAGCTTATCCCCCACGGGTGAAAAACTGTTTTTT. This encodes CASSLSPTGEKLFF.

This clone was counted a single time. This chain uses TRBV7-3 with TRBJ1-2; 7 bases are shared with TRBD1. Germline V gene sequence: CDR1 SGHTA, CDR2 FQGTGA. Losses at the gene ends were 5 bases for V and 1 base for J; bases not matched to a gene: 13. This CDR3 is 17 amino acids long. CDR3: CASSQITPDRYNYGYTF. CDR3 nucleotide sequence: TGTGCCAGCAGCCAAATTACCCCGGACAGGTATAACTATGGCTACACCTTC.

This chain joins TRBV9 and TRBJ2-5, with D unclear. The V gene lost 0 bases and the J gene lost 5 bases, with 5 bases spanning the gap. The CDR3 is 12 residues long. The germline V gene has CDR1 SGDLS and CDR2 YYNGEE. The CDR3 sequence is CASSVVGETQYF. The CDR3 DNA reads TGTGCCAGCAGCGTAGTGGGCGAGACCCAGTACTTC.

The V and J genes are TRBV5-4 and TRBJ1-2; 10 nucleotides line up with TRBD1. V lost 6 bases, J lost 4 bases, and 9 bases stayed unmatched. Per the germline V gene, CDR1 is SGHNT and CDR2 is YYREEE (reference sequence). The CDR3 loop spans 15 amino acids. CDR3 region: CASNSGQGSLYGYTF. The CDR3, as DNA: TGTGCCAGCAACTCGGGACAGGGGTCTCTCTATGGCTACACCTTC.

The CDR3 nucleotides read TGTGCCAGCAGCTGGGGGGTAGGTGAGCAGTTCTTC. Protein: CASSWGVGEQFF. The chain carries TRBV7-9 and TRBJ2-1, with a possible D match to TRBD2 (6 bases). This CDR3 is 12 amino acids long. CDR1 is SEHNR, CDR2 FQNEAQ, per germline (reference sequence). Trimming removed 4 bases at V and 9 bases at J, with 10 bases between.

This clone has just a few counts. V is TRBV29-1 and J is TRBJ2-3; a weak D match, TRBD1 (6 bases). V lost 7 bases and J 2 bases, leaving 13 bases between the germline ends. Germline V lookup: CDR1 SQVTM, CDR2 ANQGSEA. CDR3 length: 13 amino acids. The CDR3 sequence: CSGWQGSTDTQYF. CDR3 nucleotide sequence: TGCAGCGGGTGGCAGGGGTCCACAGATACGCAGTATTTT.

The chain uses TRBV6-1 and TRBJ2-7; unclear D gene. The CDR3 has 10 amino acids. Per the germline V gene, CDR1 is MNHNS and CDR2 is SASEGT. V was pared by 8 bases and J by 2 bases, with 4 bases between. This CDR3 is CASGPYEQYF. The CDR3 nucleotides read TGTGCCAGCGGCCCCTACGAGCAGTACTTC.

Concerning this clone itself: Other nucleotide sequences from this sample produce the same CDR3. The chain employs TRBV6-1 and TRBJ1-1, with D tentatively TRBD1 (6 bases). V was shortened by 2 bases and J by 3 bases, with 10 bases between the two germline ends. This CDR3 comprises 14 residues. Germline V gene sequence: CDR1 MNHNS, CDR2 SASEGT. Written as DNA, the CDR3 is TGTGCCAGCAGTGAAACAGGGCGGCACACTGAAGCTTTCTTT. Its protein product is CASSETGRHTEAFF.

The chain links TRBV7-9 to TRBJ2-7, with 10 bases matching TRBD1. The CDR3 runs to 15 residues. After removal of 5 bases from V and 4 bases from J, the junction contained 8 bases not matched to a gene. Germline CDR1 and CDR2: SEHNR and FQNEAQ (reference sequence). Written as DNA, the CDR3 is TGTGCCAGCAGCGCGACGCCGGGACAGGGGTACGAGCAGTACTTC. It specifies CASSATPGQGYEQYF.